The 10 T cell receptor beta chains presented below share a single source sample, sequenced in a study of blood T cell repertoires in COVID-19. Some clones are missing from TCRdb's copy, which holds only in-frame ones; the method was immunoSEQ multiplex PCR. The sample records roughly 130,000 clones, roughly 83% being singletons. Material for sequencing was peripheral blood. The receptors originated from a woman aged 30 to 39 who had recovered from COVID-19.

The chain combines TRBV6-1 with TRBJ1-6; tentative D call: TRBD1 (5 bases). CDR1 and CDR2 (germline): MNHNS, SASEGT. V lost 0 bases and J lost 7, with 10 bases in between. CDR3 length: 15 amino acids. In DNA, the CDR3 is TGTGCCAGCAGTGAAGCGCAGGGTCCCAATTCACCCCTCCACTTT. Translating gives CASSEAQGPNSPLHF.

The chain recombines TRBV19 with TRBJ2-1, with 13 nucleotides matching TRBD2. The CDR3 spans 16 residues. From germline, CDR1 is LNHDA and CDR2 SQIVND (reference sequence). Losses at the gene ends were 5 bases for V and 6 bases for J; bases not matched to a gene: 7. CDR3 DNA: TGTGCCAGTAGTCCACGGACTAGCGGGAGTTTCAATGAGCAGTTCTTC. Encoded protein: CASSPRTSGSFNEQFF.

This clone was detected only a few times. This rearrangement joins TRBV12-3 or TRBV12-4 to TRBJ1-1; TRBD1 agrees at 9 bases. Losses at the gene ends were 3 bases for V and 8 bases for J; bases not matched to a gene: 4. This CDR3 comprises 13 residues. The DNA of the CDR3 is TGTGCCAGCAGTTTGGGGACAGGGTCCGAAGCTTTCTTT. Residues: CASSLGTGSEAFF.

This CDR3 is CASSPGTPGNTIYF. Here the CDR3 DNA reads TGTGCCAGCAGTCCCGGGACTCCTGGAAACACCATATATTTT. This chain uses TRBV6-6 with TRBJ1-3; a weak D match, TRBD1 (5 bases). Between the trimmed V and J ends, which lost 5 bases and 2 bases, there was a span of 10 bases. This CDR3 has 14 amino acids. The V gene's germline CDR1 is MNHNY and CDR2 SVGAGI (reference sequence).

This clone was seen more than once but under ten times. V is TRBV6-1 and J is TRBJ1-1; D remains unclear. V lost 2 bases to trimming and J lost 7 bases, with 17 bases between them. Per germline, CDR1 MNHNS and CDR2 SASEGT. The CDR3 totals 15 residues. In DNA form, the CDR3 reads TGTGCCAGCAGTGAATTTGGCCTGCCGGGTCGTGAAGCTTTCTTT. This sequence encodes CASSEFGLPGREAFF.

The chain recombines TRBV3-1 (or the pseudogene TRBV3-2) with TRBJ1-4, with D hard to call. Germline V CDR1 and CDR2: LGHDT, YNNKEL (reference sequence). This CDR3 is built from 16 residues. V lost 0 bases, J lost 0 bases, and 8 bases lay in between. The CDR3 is CASSQDLASTNEKLFF. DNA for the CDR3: TGTGCCAGCAGCCAAGATCTAGCCTCAACTAATGAAAAACTGTTTTTT.

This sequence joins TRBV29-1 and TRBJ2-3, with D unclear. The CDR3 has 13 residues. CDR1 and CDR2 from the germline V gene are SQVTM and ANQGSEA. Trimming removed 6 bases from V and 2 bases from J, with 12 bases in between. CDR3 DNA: TGCAGCGTACCCTCAGGCCCCACAGATACGCAGTATTTT. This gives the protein CSVPSGPTDTQYF.

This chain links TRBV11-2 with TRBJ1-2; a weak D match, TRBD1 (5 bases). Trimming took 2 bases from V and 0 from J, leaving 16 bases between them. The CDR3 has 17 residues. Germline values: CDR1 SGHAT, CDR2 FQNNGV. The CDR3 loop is CASSLPGEQYPNYGYTF. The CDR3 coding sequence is TGTGCCAGCAGCTTACCGGGGGAACAGTATCCTAACTATGGCTACACCTTC.

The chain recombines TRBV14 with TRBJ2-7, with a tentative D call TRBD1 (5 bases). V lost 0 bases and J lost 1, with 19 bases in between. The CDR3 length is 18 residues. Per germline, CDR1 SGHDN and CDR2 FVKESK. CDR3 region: CASSQDLYETAISYEQYF. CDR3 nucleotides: TGTGCCAGCAGCCAAGATCTGTATGAGACAGCGATTTCCTACGAGCAGTACTTC.

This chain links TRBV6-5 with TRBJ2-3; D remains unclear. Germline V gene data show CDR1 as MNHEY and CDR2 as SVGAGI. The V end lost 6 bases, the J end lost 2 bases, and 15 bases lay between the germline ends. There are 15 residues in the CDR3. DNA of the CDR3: TGTGCCAGCAGAGGCGGCCCCTCCTTCACAGATACGCAGTATTTT. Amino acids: CASRGGPSFTDTQYF.